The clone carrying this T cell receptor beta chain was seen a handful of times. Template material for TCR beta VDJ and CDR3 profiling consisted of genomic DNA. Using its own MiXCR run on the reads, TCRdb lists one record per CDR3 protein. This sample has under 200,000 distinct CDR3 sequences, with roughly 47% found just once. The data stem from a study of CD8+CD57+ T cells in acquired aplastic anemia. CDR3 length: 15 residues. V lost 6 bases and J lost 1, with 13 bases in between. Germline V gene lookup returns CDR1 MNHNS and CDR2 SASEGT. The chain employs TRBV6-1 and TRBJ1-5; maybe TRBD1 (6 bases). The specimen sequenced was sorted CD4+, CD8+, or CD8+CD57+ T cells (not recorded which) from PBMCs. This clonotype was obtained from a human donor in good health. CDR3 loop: CASREGVQSNQPQHF. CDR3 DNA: TGTGCCAGCAGGGAGGGGGTACAGAGCAATCAGCCCCAGCATTTT.